A selection of T cell receptor beta chains follows, all from one sample in a study of blood T cell repertoires in COVID-19. The protocol was immunoSEQ multiplex PCR, while the TCRdb copy is restricted to in-frame clones and leaves out a portion. Of 25,000 to 35,000 clones in the sample, 83% were seen once. The sample taken for sequencing was peripheral blood. Receptors were obtained from a man in his 70s with active COVID-19. Each CDR3 is given with its conserved first and last residue. D genes are given only for firm matches. Clone size appears in some rows only: once, few, many, or a class for an expanded clone.

clone_size: .
d_call: TRBD2
v_call: TRBV4-1
j_call: TRBJ2-2
cdr3_nt: TGCGCCAGCAGCCCCGGGCCGTGGGCCACGAGGACTAGCGGGGGGGCCGGGGAGCTGTTTTTT
cdr3_aa: CASSPGPWATRTSGGAGELFF

clone_size: .
d_call: .
v_call: TRBV10-3
j_call: TRBJ1-1
cdr3_nt: TGTGCCATCAGCGACAGGAAGAACACTGAAGCTTTCTTT
cdr3_aa: CAISDRKNTEAFF

clone_size: once
d_call: TRBD2
v_call: TRBV28
j_call: TRBJ2-2
cdr3_nt: TGTGCCAGCACCTCTAGCGGGGTATTAAACACCGGGGAGCTGTTTTTT
cdr3_aa: CASTSSGVLNTGELFF

clone_size: .
d_call: .
v_call: TRBV27
j_call: TRBJ1-5
cdr3_nt: TGTGCCAGCATCTGGGGCAGGAGTGATCAGCCCCAGCATTTT
cdr3_aa: CASIWGRSDQPQHF

clone_size: .
d_call: .
v_call: TRBV19
j_call: TRBJ1-4
cdr3_nt: TGTGCTACAGGTACCCGGGCGAATAATGAAAAACTGTTTTTT
cdr3_aa: CATGTRANNEKLFF

clone_size: .
d_call: .
v_call: TRBV11-2
j_call: TRBJ1-1
cdr3_nt: TGTGCCAGCAGTCCTGAACCACGGACTACTGAAGCTTTCTTT
cdr3_aa: CASSPEPRTTEAFF

clone_size: .
d_call: .
v_call: TRBV2
j_call: TRBJ2-7
cdr3_nt: TGTGCCAGCAGTGCCGGGAGAAGGGGAGTCTACGAGCAGTACTTC
cdr3_aa: CASSAGRRGVYEQYF

clone_size: .
d_call: TRBD2
v_call: TRBV4-2
j_call: TRBJ2-5
cdr3_nt: TGTGCCAGCAGCCTAAGCACGGCTAGCGGGATAGAGACCCAGTACTTC
cdr3_aa: CASSLSTASGIETQYF

clone_size: .
d_call: TRBD1
v_call: TRBV7-9
j_call: TRBJ2-7
cdr3_nt: TGTGCCAGCAGATCCCACGGACAGGGGTACGAGCAGTACTTC
cdr3_aa: CASRSHGQGYEQYF

clone_size: .
d_call: TRBD1
v_call: TRBV10-3
j_call: TRBJ1-6
cdr3_nt: TGTGCCATCAGAGGCGGGACAGGAAATTCACCCCTCCACTTT
cdr3_aa: CAIRGGTGNSPLHF

clone_size: .
d_call: TRBD2
v_call: TRBV5-1
j_call: TRBJ2-2
cdr3_nt: TGCGCCAGCGGACTAGCGGGCACCGGGGAGCTGTTTTTT
cdr3_aa: CASGLAGTGELFF

clone_size: .
d_call: TRBD2
v_call: TRBV19
j_call: TRBJ2-3
cdr3_nt: TGTGCCAGTAGTATCGGCCCCGGAGCGGGGTCTAGCACAGATACGCAGTATTTT
cdr3_aa: CASSIGPGAGSSTDTQYF

clone_size: .
d_call: TRBD1
v_call: TRBV12-3/TRBV12-4
j_call: TRBJ2-1
cdr3_nt: TGTGCCAGCAGTAATGAACAGGGGGCAACACCGTTCTTC
cdr3_aa: CASSNEQGATPFF

clone_size: .
d_call: .
v_call: TRBV7-8
j_call: TRBJ1-1
cdr3_nt: TGTGCCAGCAGCTCCGGGGGGAGTATGAACACTGAAGCTTTCTTT
cdr3_aa: CASSSGGSMNTEAFF

clone_size: .
d_call: .
v_call: TRBV28
j_call: TRBJ2-7
cdr3_nt: TGTGCCAGCACACATCGGAGCGGCAGCTTCTACGAGCAGTACTTC
cdr3_aa: CASTHRSGSFYEQYF

clone_size: .
d_call: TRBD2
v_call: TRBV3-1/TRBV3-2
j_call: TRBJ2-5
cdr3_nt: TGTGCCAGCAGCCAAGATTGGGGACTAGAAGAGACCCAGTACTTC
cdr3_aa: CASSQDWGLEETQYF

clone_size: .
d_call: TRBD1
v_call: TRBV25-1
j_call: TRBJ2-5
cdr3_nt: TGTGCCAGCAGTGACCTGACAGGGGCCGGAGAGACCCAGTACTTC
cdr3_aa: CASSDLTGAGETQYF

clone_size: .
d_call: TRBD2
v_call: TRBV5-4
j_call: TRBJ2-1
cdr3_nt: TGTGCCAGCAGCTTGGCGACTAGCGGGGGGGCAAGTGAGCAGTTCTTC
cdr3_aa: CASSLATSGGASEQFF

clone_size: .
d_call: TRBD1
v_call: TRBV2
j_call: TRBJ2-7
cdr3_nt: TGTGCCAGCATGACAGGGGAGAGGTACGAGCAGTACTTC
cdr3_aa: CASMTGERYEQYF

clone_size: .
d_call: TRBD1
v_call: TRBV5-1
j_call: TRBJ2-7
cdr3_nt: TGCGCCAGCACCAAAGGACAGGGGGCCTACGAGCAGTACTTC
cdr3_aa: CASTKGQGAYEQYF

clone_size: .
d_call: .
v_call: TRBV23-1
j_call: TRBJ2-7
cdr3_nt: TGCGCCAGCATTCCCCAGGGCCAAACCTACGAGCAGTACTTC
cdr3_aa: CASIPQGQTYEQYF

clone_size: .
d_call: .
v_call: TRBV12-3/TRBV12-4
j_call: TRBJ2-7
cdr3_nt: TGTGCCAGCAGTTCCCTAGCTTATTACGAGCAGTACTTC
cdr3_aa: CASSSLAYYEQYF

clone_size: .
d_call: TRBD2
v_call: TRBV11-2
j_call: TRBJ2-1
cdr3_nt: TGTGCCAGCAGCCCCGGAAGCGGGAAGGGGTTCTTC
cdr3_aa: CASSPGSGKGFF

clone_size: .
d_call: TRBD1
v_call: TRBV19
j_call: TRBJ1-2
cdr3_nt: TGTGCCAGTAGTATTAGGACACAGGGGGCGAAGAATGGCTACACCTTC
cdr3_aa: CASSIRTQGAKNGYTF

clone_size: few
d_call: TRBD1
v_call: TRBV19
j_call: TRBJ1-6
cdr3_nt: TGTGCCAGTCAGGGACAGGGAGATTCACCCCTCCACTTT
cdr3_aa: CASQGQGDSPLHF

clone_size: .
d_call: TRBD1
v_call: TRBV3-1/TRBV3-2
j_call: TRBJ2-5
cdr3_nt: TGTGCCAGCAGCTCAGGACAGGGTCTTGGGTACTTC
cdr3_aa: CASSSGQGLGYF

clone_size: .
d_call: TRBD1
v_call: TRBV2
j_call: TRBJ1-1
cdr3_nt: TGTGCCAGCAGTGAATTGGGACAGGGGAACACTGAAGCTTTCTTT
cdr3_aa: CASSELGQGNTEAFF

clone_size: once
d_call: .
v_call: TRBV6-6
j_call: TRBJ2-2
cdr3_nt: TGTGCCAGCAGTCTTGACACACAGGGCGCCGGGGAGCTGTTTTTT
cdr3_aa: CASSLDTQGAGELFF

clone_size: .
d_call: .
v_call: TRBV18
j_call: TRBJ2-3
cdr3_nt: TGTGCCAGCTCACCAGGGGGCCCTTCCACAGATACGCAGTATTTT
cdr3_aa: CASSPGGPSTDTQYF

clone_size: .
d_call: .
v_call: TRBV11-2
j_call: TRBJ2-7
cdr3_nt: TGTGCCAGCAGAACATTGAGGGGGGACAGCCCCGAGCAGTACTTC
cdr3_aa: CASRTLRGDSPEQYF

clone_size: .
d_call: .
v_call: TRBV18
j_call: TRBJ1-1
cdr3_nt: TGTGCCAGCTCACCAACAGGCGAGAACACTGAAGCTTTCTTT
cdr3_aa: CASSPTGENTEAFF

clone_size: .
d_call: .
v_call: TRBV12-3/TRBV12-4
j_call: TRBJ1-5
cdr3_nt: TGTGCCAGCAGCCCCGACAGGCTTCAGCCCCAGCATTTT
cdr3_aa: CASSPDRLQPQHF

clone_size: .
d_call: .
v_call: TRBV18
j_call: TRBJ2-7
cdr3_nt: TGTGCCAGCTCACCAGGTGCCCGGACAGCCTACGAGCAGTACTTC
cdr3_aa: CASSPGARTAYEQYF

clone_size: .
d_call: TRBD1
v_call: TRBV7-2
j_call: TRBJ1-1
cdr3_nt: TGTGCCAGCAGCTACGAGGGGGCAGTAAACACTGAAGCTTTCTTT
cdr3_aa: CASSYEGAVNTEAFF

clone_size: .
d_call: TRBD1
v_call: TRBV18
j_call: TRBJ1-6
cdr3_nt: TGTGCCAGCTCACGCCGGACAGGGATCGATAATTCACCCCTCCACTTT
cdr3_aa: CASSRRTGIDNSPLHF

clone_size: .
d_call: .
v_call: TRBV5-8
j_call: TRBJ1-1
cdr3_nt: TGTGCCAGCAGCCGGGTGTTCCAGAACACTGAAGCTTTCTTT
cdr3_aa: CASSRVFQNTEAFF

clone_size: .
d_call: .
v_call: TRBV7-2
j_call: TRBJ1-1
cdr3_nt: TGTGCCAGCAGCTTTGTACCAACAGGGTCCACTGAAGCTTTCTTT
cdr3_aa: CASSFVPTGSTEAFF

clone_size: .
d_call: .
v_call: TRBV5-6
j_call: TRBJ1-6
cdr3_nt: TGTGCCAGCAGCCGGGGGGGCTTGTATAATTCACCCCTCCACTTT
cdr3_aa: CASSRGGLYNSPLHF

clone_size: .
d_call: .
v_call: TRBV7-2
j_call: TRBJ2-3
cdr3_nt: TGTGCCAGCAGCTCCCAAGCGGGACAGGCAGATACGCAGTATTTT
cdr3_aa: CASSSQAGQADTQYF

clone_size: .
d_call: .
v_call: TRBV5-1
j_call: TRBJ1-5
cdr3_nt: TGCGCCAGCAGCTTTGCAGGGCCCTGGTCCAATCAGCCCCAGCATTTT
cdr3_aa: CASSFAGPWSNQPQHF

clone_size: .
d_call: TRBD1
v_call: TRBV7-9
j_call: TRBJ2-7
cdr3_nt: TGTGCCAGCAGTCCGACAGGGCACAGCTCCTACGAGCAGTACTTC
cdr3_aa: CASSPTGHSSYEQYF